What follows are 7 T cell receptor beta chains derived from one specimen sequenced in a study of circulating CD8 cells and anti-PD-1 response in melanoma. The QIAseq Immune Repertoire TCR panel built the libraries from around 15 ng of total RNA. MiXCR, run by TCRdb on the reads, gives a single entry per CDR3 protein. The table shows some 1,200 distinct CDR3 sequences, with roughly 6.3% occurring only once. Sorting of live CD3+CD8+TCRalphabeta+ cells by PD-1 and/or TIGIT gave four subsets. The starting material was CD8+ T cells from PBMCs, obtained at baseline or after one month of anti-PD-1 therapy (not recorded which). The receptors were sampled from a human donor with melanoma.

This clonotype is medium-sized in the sample. The rearrangement links TRBV29-1 to TRBJ2-2, with 8 bases fitting TRBD1. The germline CDR1 and CDR2 sequences are SQVTM and ANQGSEA. The CDR3 consists of 14 residues. J was trimmed by 5 bases and V by 3 bases; bases with no gene match: 5. Here the CDR3 DNA reads TGCAGCGTTGACAGGGGGCAGAGGACCGGGGAGCTGTTTTTT. Its protein is CSVDRGQRTGELFF.

Sample share makes this clonotype medium-sized. J is TRBJ2-1 and V is TRBV28, with 14 positions matching TRBD2. The CDR3 totals 19 residues. Unmatched junction bases numbered 11, after V lost 2 bases and J lost 5 bases. The V gene's germline CDR1 is MDHEN and CDR2 SYDVKM. The CDR3 DNA reads as TGTGCCAGCAGTTTAAGGACTAGCGGGGGGCCAGCGGAGAACAATGAGCAGTTCTTC. Protein sequence: CASSLRTSGGPAENNEQFF.

This clonotype is classed as large. The chain carries TRBV4-1 and TRBJ2-7, with a weak D call TRBD1 (5 bases). Germline assignment: CDR1 MGHRA and CDR2 YSYEKL. The CDR3 has 14 residues. V dropped 0 bases and J dropped 2 bases, with 8 bases sitting between them. CDR3 loop: CASSQENRPYEQYF. CDR3 nucleotide sequence: TGCGCCAGCAGCCAAGAAAACAGGCCCTACGAGCAGTACTTC.

CDR3 loop: CASSFLDSSNEQFF. CDR3 DNA: TGTGCCAGCAGCTTCTTGGACAGCTCCAATGAGCAGTTCTTC. The V and J genes are TRBV5-4 and TRBJ2-1; possible D gene TRBD1, 6 bases. Trimming stripped 2 bases from V and 6 bases from J, with 12 bases between. CDR1 and CDR2 (germline): SGHNT, YYREEE (reference sequence). This CDR3 is 14 amino acids long.

By proportion, this clonotype is large. This chain uses TRBV24-1 with TRBJ2-3; D gene ambiguous. This CDR3 spans 14 amino acids. Germline V CDR1 and CDR2: KGHDR, SFDVKD. V dropped 2 bases and J dropped 2 bases, with 7 bases sitting between them. Here the CDR3 reads CATSDSSLTDTQYF. The DNA for the CDR3 is TGTGCCACCAGTGATTCGTCCCTCACAGATACGCAGTATTTT.

In the case of this clonotype: The missing conserved phenylalanine or tryptophan at the end of this CDR3 makes a read error likely. This rearrangement joins TRBV19 to TRBJ2-1; D unclear. Looked up from germline, CDR1 is LNHDA and CDR2 is SQIVND (reference sequence). This CDR3 is built from 12 residues. The V and J ends lost 1 base and 9 bases respectively, with 7 bases between them. The CDR3 here is CASSIGSFEQFL. DNA for the CDR3: TGTGCCAGTAGTATAGGAAGCTTTGAGCAGTTCCTC.

By sample fraction, this clonotype is medium-sized. The rearrangement links TRBV20-1 to TRBJ1-2; no clear D gene. The length of the CDR3 is 11 residues. Trimming removed 1 base at V and 4 bases at J, with 4 bases between. Germline assignment: CDR1 DFQATT and CDR2 SNEGSKA (reference sequence). CDR3 protein: CSARVSYGYTF. CDR3 bases: TGCAGTGCTAGAGTGTCCTATGGCTACACCTTC.